This TCR beta chain was sequenced for a study of a mutant IDH1 vaccine in newly diagnosed glioma. Study information: Patients got radiotherapy, temozolomide, or both beforehand, and most got both.

About this clone: Its antigen is currently unknown.

Sequencing was performed with immunoSEQ multiplex PCR; in TCRdb, only in-frame clones are kept and a portion is missing. The repertoire consists of about 56,000 clones, with about 80% occurring once and the leading ten covering about 5%. The CDR3 totals 14 residues. Trimming cost V 6 bases and J 1 base; bases outside gene matches: 6. Germline CDR1 is SNHLY and CDR2 is FYNNEI. Time point of the sample: week 47, end of study. Doses consisted of 300 ug of mutant IDH1 20-mer peptide each, paired with topical imiquimod. Sequenced here: PBMCs, sampled from a glioma patient whose treatment included an IDH1 peptide vaccine. The chain uses TRBV2 and TRBJ2-7; 7 bases align to TRBD1. This TCR was recovered from a man aged 50 or older with glioma. CDR3 protein: CASSEGQLSYEQYF. The DNA of the CDR3 is TGTGCCAGCAGCGAGGGACAGCTATCCTACGAGCAGTACTTC.